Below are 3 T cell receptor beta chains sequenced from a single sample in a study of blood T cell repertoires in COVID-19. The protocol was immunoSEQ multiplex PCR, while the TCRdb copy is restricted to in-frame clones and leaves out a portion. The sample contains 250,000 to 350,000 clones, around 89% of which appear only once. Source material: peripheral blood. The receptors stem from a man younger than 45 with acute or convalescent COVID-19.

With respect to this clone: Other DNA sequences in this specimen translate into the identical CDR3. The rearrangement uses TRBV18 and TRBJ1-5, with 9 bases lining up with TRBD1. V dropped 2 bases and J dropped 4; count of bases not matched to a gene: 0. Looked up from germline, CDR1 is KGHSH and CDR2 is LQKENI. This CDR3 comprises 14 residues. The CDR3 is CASSPGQGNQPQHF. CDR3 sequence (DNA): TGTGCCAGCTCACCAGGACAGGGGAATCAGCCCCAGCATTTT.

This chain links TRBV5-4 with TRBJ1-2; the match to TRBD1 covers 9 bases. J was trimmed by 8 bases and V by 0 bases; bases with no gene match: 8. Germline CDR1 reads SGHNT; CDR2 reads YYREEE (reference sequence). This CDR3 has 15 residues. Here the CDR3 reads CASSLENRGLLGYTF. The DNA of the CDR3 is TGTGCCAGCAGCTTGGAGAACAGGGGGCTCTTGGGCTACACCTTC.

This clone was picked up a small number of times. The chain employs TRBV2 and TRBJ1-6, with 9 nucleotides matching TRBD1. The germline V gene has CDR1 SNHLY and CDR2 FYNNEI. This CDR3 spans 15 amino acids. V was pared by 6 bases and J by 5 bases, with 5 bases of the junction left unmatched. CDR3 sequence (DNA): TGTGCCAGCAGGATTACAGGGGGCCATAATTCACCCCTCCACTTT. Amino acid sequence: CASRITGGHNSPLHF.